The next 16 T cell receptor beta chains were all read from a single sample in a study of early T cells in non-severe SARS-CoV-2 infection (dated by TCRdb to 2020 to 2023). The library was obtained by 5' RACE. Sequencing was carried out with a NextSeq 500. TCRdb reanalyzed the raw reads on its own, using fastp at Q25 for trimming and MiXCR for clone calling, and kept in-frame beta chains. CDR3 protein duplicates are merged, each entry listing the most common genes and DNA. The sample data list about 83,000 distinct CDR3 sequences, and around 9.3% of these were observed just once. The ten largest clones add up to 8% of the sample. The sequencing used whole blood, collected at baseline. Source of these receptors: an adult who was a healthcare worker with PCR-confirmed SARS-CoV-2 infection or an uninfected control (not recorded which).

This clonotype has at least ten counts. J is TRBJ2-1 and V is TRBV7-8, with D maybe TRBD2 (6 bases). CDR3 length: 18 amino acids. V was clipped by 4 bases and J by 3 bases, with 22 bases between them. Germline assignment: CDR1 SGHVS and CDR2 FQNEAQ. The chain's CDR3 is CASSSSQLTRKGYNEQFF. The CDR3 DNA sequence: TGTGCCAGCAGCTCGTCCCAATTGACTAGGAAAGGCTACAATGAGCAGTTCTTC. Together with reference TRBV7-8 and TRBJ2-1, the CDR3 gives the full variable domain: GAGVSQSPRYKVAKRGQDVALRCDPISGHVSLFWYQQALGQGPEFLTYFQNEAQLDKSGLPSDRFFAERPEGSVSTLKIQRTQQEDSAVYLCASSSSQLTRKGYNEQFFGPGTRLTVL.

On this clonotype: Germline and junction disagree at one end, which may indicate a read error. The chain is built from TRBV28 and TRBJ2-2; 9 bases match TRBD1. This CDR3 contains 15 residues. The germline V gene encodes CDR1 MDHEN and CDR2 SYDVKM. In DNA, the CDR3 is TGTGCCAACAGTCCGGGACAGGGGAACACCGGGGAGCTGTTTTTT. Translated, it gives CANSPGQGNTGELFF.

The rearrangement uses TRBV18 and TRBJ1-3; D not certain. There are 14 residues in the CDR3. V lost 8 bases and J lost 1, with 12 bases in between. The germline V gene has CDR1 KGHSH and CDR2 LQKENI. The CDR3 region is CASAETTSGNTIYF. The CDR3 DNA reads as TGTGCCAGCGCGGAGACGACTTCTGGAAACACCATATATTTT.

The chain recombines TRBV5-1 with TRBJ2-1; D perhaps matches TRBD1 (5 bases). CDR3 size: 16 residues. The ends were cut back, 4 bases at V and 5 bases at J, with 19 bases in the middle. Germline V gives CDR1 SGHRS, CDR2 YFSETQ. The CDR3 bases are TGCGCCAGCAGCCCGTCGCAGGGTATGGGCCACAATGAGCAGTTCTTC. As protein: CASSPSQGMGHNEQFF.

Details on this clonotype: Relative to the germline gene, one junction end is altered; a read error may explain this. The V gene is TRBV4-1, the J gene TRBJ2-5; D call uncertain. Germline V lookup: CDR1 MGHRA, CDR2 YSYEKL. CDR3 length: 10 amino acids. The CDR3: CASGQETQYF. The DNA for the CDR3 is TGCGCCAGCGGCCAAGAGACCCAGTACTTC.

Points on this clonotype: Sequence at one end of the junction differs from germline and may be a read error. CDR3 sequence (DNA): TGCAGTGCCCCGGGACAGGTGTCCTTCGAGCAGTACTTC. It encodes CSAPGQVSFEQYF. The J gene is TRBJ2-7, the V gene TRBV20-1, with TRBD1 identical over 8 bases. This CDR3 region has 13 residues. Germline CDR1 DFQATT, CDR2 SNEGSKA (reference sequence).

The chain has TRBV12-3 or TRBV12-4 and TRBJ1-1; no reliable D call. V lost 4 bases to trimming and J lost 1 base, with 7 bases between them. The CDR3 loop spans 13 amino acids. This chain's CDR3 is CASSWAENTEAFF. CDR3 in DNA: TGTGCCAGCAGTTGGGCGGAGAACACTGAAGCTTTCTTT.

This clonotype has at least ten counts. The CDR3 protein is CASGTAVGNTIYF. In DNA, the CDR3 is TGTGCCTCGGGGACAGCGGTTGGAAACACCATATATTTT. V usage is TRBV30 and J usage is TRBJ1-3; 7 nucleotides agree with TRBD1. The CDR3 consists of 13 residues. The V gene's germline CDR1 is GTSNPN and CDR2 SVGIG (reference sequence). With V trimmed by 7 bases and J by 3 bases, 6 bases remained unmatched.

The chain joins TRBV3-1 to TRBJ1-5; D perhaps matches TRBD1 (5 bases). V was cut by 3 bases and J by 2 bases, with 14 bases left in between. CDR3 length: 16 residues. Germline assignment: CDR1 LGHDT and CDR2 YNNKEL (reference sequence). CDR3 protein: CASSQGGILGNQPQHF. CDR3 bases: TGTGCCAGCAGCCAGGGGGGGATTTTGGGCAATCAGCCCCAGCATTTT.

The table lists this clonotype with many counts. The V gene is TRBV7-2, the J gene TRBJ2-3; possibly TRBD1 for D (5 bases). Per the germline V gene, CDR1 is SGHTA and CDR2 is FQGNSA. The CDR3 spans 14 residues. The V end was cut by 5 bases, the J end by 6 bases, with 15 bases between. In DNA, the CDR3 is TGTGCCAGCAGCGTATATCTCAGGGCGGATACGCAGTATTTT. This codes for CASSVYLRADTQYF.

There are many counts of this clonotype. The rearrangement joins TRBV30 to TRBJ2-1; 7 nucleotides align to TRBD2. CDR3 length equals 12 residues. The germline gives CDR1 GTSNPN, CDR2 SVGIG (reference sequence). V shed 0 bases and J 10 bases; nucleotides not matched to a gene: 3. DNA of the CDR3: TGTGCCTGGAGTGTAAGGGGAGGGGAGCAGTTCTTC. Its protein is CAWSVRGGEQFF.

This clonotype came up a few times. The CDR3 loop reads CASRETSGITDTQYF. The CDR3 region has the DNA TGTGCCAGCAGAGAGACTAGCGGAATCACAGATACGCAGTATTTT. This chain joins TRBV12-3 or TRBV12-4 and TRBJ2-3; 9 positions agree with TRBD2. Germline trimming cut 6 bases from V and 2 bases from J; bases unmatched to any gene: 6. This CDR3 is 15 amino acids long.

To note about this clonotype: This CDR3 fails to terminate in the conserved phenylalanine or tryptophan, so it likely reflects a read error. The chain recombines TRBV28 with TRBJ1-6; a weak D match, TRBD1 (5 bases). V shed 6 bases and J shed 11 bases, with 14 bases lying between them. Looked up from germline, CDR1 is MDHEN and CDR2 is SYDVKM. This CDR3 has 13 residues. The chain's CDR3 is CASRRDGVTPLHS. CDR3 bases: TGTGCCAGCAGGAGGGACGGAGTGACACCCCTCCACTCT.

The chain uses TRBV7-2 and TRBJ2-7; maybe TRBD1 (6 bases). Germline V gene lookup returns CDR1 SGHTA and CDR2 FQGNSA. The CDR3 is made up of 17 amino acids. V lost 3 bases, J lost 4 bases, and 22 bases lay in between. The CDR3 region has the DNA TGTGCCAGCAGCTTTAGGACCGAATGGGCGAGGGGGTACGAGCAGTACTTC. Protein sequence: CASSFRTEWARGYEQYF.

In its sample, this clonotype was seen many times. The rearrangement uses TRBV4-1 and TRBJ1-3; D gene uncertain. The length of the CDR3 is 17 residues. Germline CDR1 is MGHRA and CDR2 is YSYEKL. Deletions cut 4 bases from V and 3 bases from J, with 19 bases between. The CDR3 DNA follows: TGCGCCAGCAGCCCTCCCCTAGGAGGGCATGGTGGAAACACCATATATTTT. Protein product: CASSPPLGGHGGNTIYF.

This CDR3 reads CASSLSRNQPQHF. The CDR3 DNA reads as TGTGCCAGCAGCTTATCTCGGAATCAGCCCCAGCATTTT. The chain has TRBV7-3 and TRBJ1-5; D gene unclear. The CDR3 is made up of 13 amino acids. V lost 2 bases and J lost 4, with 6 bases in between. Per germline, CDR1 SGHTA and CDR2 FQGTGA.